Below are 16 T cell receptor beta chains sequenced from a single sample in a study of T cells in Graves' hyperthyroidism and ophthalmopathy. RNA transcripts yielded amplified TCR beta CDR3 regions. The TCR CDR3 first-round RT-PCR relied on the HTBI primer set. TCRdb used MiXCR to reprocess the multiplex PCR reads, holding one entry per CDR3 protein. Altogether fewer than 900,000 distinct CDR3 sequences are present, about 15% being singletons, with the ten largest covering over 7.5%. Sequenced sample: blood. These TCRs come from a man between 18 and 29 years old with Graves' hyperthyroidism.

This clonotype appeared many times. The rearrangement uses TRBV6-1 and TRBJ1-2, with a tentative D call TRBD1 (6 bases). CDR3 length equals 16 residues. CDR1 and CDR2 (germline): MNHNS, SASEGT. Trimming pared 5 bases from V and 3 bases from J, leaving 19 bases between. CDR3: CASSLGRDTKYYGYTF. CDR3 coding DNA: TGTGCCAGCAGTCTAGGTCGGGACACCAAGTACTATGGCTACACCTTC.

This rearrangement joins TRBV20-1 to TRBJ2-2; perhaps TRBD1 as D (6 bases). Germline V CDR1 and CDR2: DFQATT, SNEGSKA (reference sequence). The germline V and J ends were trimmed by 4 bases and 7 bases, with 13 bases remaining between them. The CDR3 totals 13 residues. CDR3 sequence (DNA): TGCAGTGCTAAACAGGGATCGAGCGGGGAGCTGTTTTTT. Translating gives CSAKQGSSGELFF.

The rearrangement links TRBV12-3 or TRBV12-4 to TRBJ2-7; the match to TRBD1 covers 7 bases. The CDR3 has 13 amino acids. J was trimmed by 7 bases and V by 5 bases; bases with no gene match: 8. CDR3 nucleotides: TGTGCCAGCAGTGCACAGGGGATTTTGGAGCAGTACTTC. Protein sequence: CASSAQGILEQYF.

This clonotype was seen at least ten times. J is TRBJ1-1 and V is TRBV5-5; TRBD1 might be the D (5 bases). The CDR3 is 15 residues long. The V gene lost 5 bases and the J gene lost 1 base, with 15 bases spanning the gap. Germline assignment: CDR1 SGHKS and CDR2 YYEKEE (reference sequence). CDR3 sequence reads: CASRFTGTSNTEAFF. CDR3 in DNA: TGTGCCAGCAGATTTACCGGGACGTCGAACACTGAAGCTTTCTTT.

This clonotype was seen many times. The V call is TRBV12-3 or TRBV12-4, the J call TRBJ1-4; D possibly corresponds to TRBD1 (5 bases). Trimming shortened V by 5 bases and J by 8 bases, and 12 bases separated the two germline ends. This CDR3 spans 13 amino acids. CDR3 DNA: TGTGCCAGCAGTCGTCACCGGGGCGAAAAACTGTTTTTT. Its translation is CASSRHRGEKLFF.

There are a few counts of this clonotype. The gene calls are TRBV20-1 and TRBJ1-6, with TRBD1 identical over 8 bases. After removal of 6 bases from V and 7 bases from J, the junction contained 14 bases not matched to a gene. CDR1 DFQATT and CDR2 SNEGSKA come from the germline V gene (reference sequence). There are 16 residues in the CDR3. CDR3: CSAPSFRSGGNSPLHF. The CDR3 nucleotides are TGCAGTGCCCCTTCCTTCCGCTCAGGGGGCAATTCACCCCTCCACTTT.

This sequence joins TRBV28 and TRBJ1-5, with D maybe TRBD1 (5 bases). This CDR3 spans 18 amino acids. Trimming stripped 1 base from V and 0 bases from J, with 16 bases between. Per the germline V gene, CDR1 is MDHEN and CDR2 is SYDVKM. The CDR3 is CASSLFGRASVSNQPQHF. DNA for the CDR3: TGTGCCAGCAGTTTATTCGGCAGGGCCAGCGTTAGCAATCAGCCCCAGCATTTT. The variable domain in full, completed from reference TRBV28 and TRBJ1-5, reads DVKVTQSSRYLVKRTGEKVFLECVQDMDHENMFWYRQDPGLGLRLIYFSYDVKMKEKGDIPEGYSVSREKKERFSLILESASTNQTSMYLCASSLFGRASVSNQPQHFGDGTRLSIL.

This clonotype was seen at least ten times. Compared with germline, one end of the junction differs, possibly owing to a read error. V usage is TRBV18 and J usage is TRBJ2-5; no firm D call. Germline CDR1 and CDR2: KGHSH and LQKENI. This CDR3 has 13 residues. The DNA for the CDR3 is TGTGCCAGCTCCCCACACTCACAAGAGACCCAGTACTTC. Its protein is CASSPHSQETQYF. The whole variable domain, remainder taken from reference TRBV18 and TRBJ2-5, is NAGVMQNPRHLVRRRGQEARLRCSPMKGHSHVYWYRQLPEEGLKFMVYLQKENIIDESGMPKERFSAEFPKEGPSILRIQQVVRGDSAAYFCASSPHSQETQYFGPGTRLLVL.

A few counts support this clonotype. The gene calls are TRBV14 and TRBJ2-7; D ambiguous. CDR1 and CDR2 from the germline V gene are SGHDN and FVKESK. CDR3 length: 14 amino acids. V lost 4 bases and J 0 bases, leaving 10 bases between the germline ends. In DNA form, the CDR3 reads TGTGCCAGCAGCCGGGCACCTCACTCCTACGAGCAGTACTTC. It yields the protein CASSRAPHSYEQYF.

At least ten counts were recorded for this clonotype. The V gene is TRBV2, the J gene TRBJ1-2; the match to TRBD1 covers 7 bases. Germline CDR1 is SNHLY and CDR2 is FYNNEI. The CDR3 sequence is 15 residues long. With 4 bases clipped from V and 3 bases from J, the junction kept 8 bases outside the gene matches. DNA of the CDR3: TGTGCCAGCAGTGCTAACAGGGGAGGAGACTATGGCTACACCTTC. Residues: CASSANRGGDYGYTF.

This clonotype was picked up a small number of times. The V call is TRBV18, the J call TRBJ2-7; D might be TRBD1 or TRBD2, each matching 5 bases. V lost 6 bases, J lost 0 bases, and 12 bases lay in between. The CDR3 is made up of 14 amino acids. Germline V gives CDR1 KGHSH, CDR2 LQKENI. CDR3 sequence (DNA): TGTGCCAGCTCGCCCTGGGACCGCTCCTACGAGCAGTACTTC. Protein: CASSPWDRSYEQYF.

The sample holds many counts of this clonotype. The chain has TRBV15 and TRBJ1-6; the D gene is possibly TRBD1 (6 bases). Germline V CDR1 and CDR2: LNHNV, YYDKDF (reference sequence). Trimming pared 5 bases from V and 9 bases from J, leaving 11 bases between. This CDR3 is 13 amino acids long. The CDR3 DNA sequence: TGTGCCACCAGCGGTACAGGGAGTTCACCCCTCCACTTT. It specifies CATSGTGSSPLHF. The full variable domain, completed using reference TRBV15 and TRBJ1-6, is DAMVIQNPRYQVTQFGKPVTLSCSQTLNHNVMYWYQQKSSQAPKLLFHYYDKDFNNEADTPDNFQSRRPNTSFCFLDIRSPGLGDTAMYLCATSGTGSSPLHFGNGTRLTVT.

The CDR3: CSGGVWETQYF. DNA of the CDR3: TGCAGCGGGGGAGTATGGGAGACGCAGTATTTT. This sequence joins TRBV29-1 and TRBJ2-3; a possible D gene is TRBD2 (5 bases). V was clipped by 7 bases and J by 9 bases, with 14 bases between them. CDR1 SQVTM and CDR2 ANQGSEA come from the germline V gene. The CDR3 spans 11 residues.

J is TRBJ2-7 and V is TRBV2, with D perhaps TRBD1 or TRBD2 (5 bases each). The V and J ends lost 2 bases and 3 bases respectively, with 17 bases between them. This CDR3 is built from 16 residues. Germline lookup yields CDR1 SNHLY and CDR2 FYNNEI. The CDR3 DNA follows: TGTGCCAGCAGTGAAACCCGGACCCCGAGGGGCTACGAGCAGTACTTC. It encodes CASSETRTPRGYEQYF.

V is TRBV9 and J is TRBJ2-1; TRBD2 agrees at 7 bases. Trimming cost V 0 bases and J 4 bases; bases outside gene matches: 4. The germline CDR1 and CDR2 sequences are SGDLS and YYNGEE. The CDR3 extends over 15 amino acids. The DNA for the CDR3 is TGTGCCAGCAGCGTAGACCTAGCGGCGTACAATGAGCAGTTCTTC. Translated: CASSVDLAAYNEQFF. The entire variable domain, with the rest obtained from reference TRBV9 and TRBJ2-1, is as follows: DSGVTQTPKHLITATGQRVTLRCSPRSGDLSVYWYQQSLDQGLQFLIQYYNGEERAKGNILERFSAQQFPDLHSELNLSSLELGDSALYFCASSVDLAAYNEQFFGPGTRLTVL.

This clonotype was recorded at least ten times. The CDR3 DNA follows: TGTGCCAGCAGGCCCCTTGGCCTAGCGGGAGGTCACTACGAGCAGTACTTC. This encodes CASRPLGLAGGHYEQYF. This chain links TRBV2 with TRBJ2-7; 11 nucleotides align to TRBD2. The CDR3 extends over 17 amino acids. CDR1 and CDR2 from the germline V gene are SNHLY and FYNNEI. V was clipped by 6 bases and J by 3 bases; unmatched bases: 13.